The 13 T cell receptor beta chains in this list originate from one sample, sequenced in a study of beta chain features in type 1 diabetes. Since all of the isolated RNA was reverse transcribed, expressed TCRB transcripts were what got sequenced. The assay was immunoSEQ multiplex PCR, and TCRdb's table has in-frame clones only and misses some. The sample includes fewer than 550,000 clones, 9.5% to 12% of them seen just once. Material: naive CD4+ T cells from blood. These receptors came from a young woman in good health.

The chain employs TRBV2 and TRBJ2-3, with a possible D match to TRBD1 (5 bases). The V gene's germline CDR1 is SNHLY and CDR2 FYNNEI. The V gene lost 7 bases and the J gene lost 8 bases, with 22 bases spanning the gap. This CDR3 is 15 amino acids long. The CDR3: CASTGWVQGLGTQYF. The CDR3 bases are TGTGCCAGCACAGGCTGGGTGCAGGGCCTTGGTACGCAGTATTTT.

The genes are TRBV10-3 and TRBJ2-1, with D possibly being TRBD2 (5 bases). The V gene's germline CDR1 is ENHRY and CDR2 SYGVKD. CDR3 length: 16 residues. The ends were cut back, 3 bases at V and 0 bases at J, with 12 bases in the middle. CDR3 bases: TGTGCCATCAGTGACCCCCCTAGCAGCTCCTACAATGAGCAGTTCTTC. Translation: CAISDPPSSSYNEQFF.

This clone has just a few counts. CDR3 region: CASSDLRSTDTQYF. In nucleotides, the CDR3 is TGTGCCAGCAGTGACCTCAGGAGCACAGATACGCAGTATTTT. The chain carries TRBV25-1 and TRBJ2-3, with no clear D. The CDR3 has 14 residues. V was cut by 3 bases and J by 0 bases, with 7 bases left in between. Germline-derived CDR1 and CDR2 are MGHDK and SYGVNS.

V is TRBV14 and J is TRBJ1-3; D is possibly TRBD1 (5 bases). The germline V gene has CDR1 SGHDN and CDR2 FVKESK. V lost 1 base and J lost 0, with 7 bases in between. The CDR3 is 15 residues long. The CDR3: CASSQGGLSGNTIYF. The CDR3 DNA sequence: TGTGCCAGCAGCCAAGGGGGCCTCTCTGGAAACACCATATATTTT.

This clone has only a few counts. This chain links TRBV9 with TRBJ2-3, with TRBD2 matching over 14 bases. The V segment lost 4 bases and the J segment 2 bases; nucleotides outside the gene matches: 3. The CDR3 is 16 residues long. Germline V gene sequence: CDR1 SGDLS, CDR2 YYNGEE. Written as DNA, the CDR3 is TGTGCCAGCAGCAGGACTAGCGGGGGGTTCACAGATACGCAGTATTTT. This sequence encodes CASSRTSGGFTDTQYF.

The V gene is TRBV5-4, the J gene TRBJ2-1, with D perhaps TRBD1 or TRBD2 (5 bases each). CDR3 size: 15 residues. From germline, CDR1 is SGHNT and CDR2 YYREEE (reference sequence). Between the trimmed V and J ends, which lost 5 bases and 6 bases, there was a span of 18 bases. The CDR3 is CASRLGLGVINEQFF. CDR3 DNA sequence: TGTGCCAGCAGGTTAGGACTGGGGGTAATCAATGAGCAGTTCTTC.

This chain joins TRBV4-2 and TRBJ2-5, with 11 positions matching TRBD2. The CDR3 spans 18 residues. In germline, CDR1 is LGHNA, CDR2 YNFKEQ. With 3 bases clipped from V and 2 bases from J, the junction kept 11 bases outside the gene matches. CDR3 nucleotide sequence: TGTGCCAGCAGCCAGACCTTAACTAGCGGGAGAGGTCAAGAGACCCAGTACTTC. It yields the protein CASSQTLTSGRGQETQYF.

V is TRBV7-9 and J is TRBJ2-3; 8 bases agree with TRBD1. The CDR3 is 17 amino acids. After removal of 5 bases from V and 2 bases from J, the junction contained 12 bases not matched to a gene. CDR1 and CDR2 from the germline V gene are SEHNR and FQNEAQ (reference sequence). As DNA, the CDR3 is TGTGCCAGCAGCCCCTGGATAGGGGGACAGGTCACAGATACGCAGTATTTT. It is translated as CASSPWIGGQVTDTQYF.

V gene TRBV7-8 combines with J gene TRBJ1-2; D is possibly TRBD1 (5 bases). V was clipped by 6 bases and J by 7 bases, with 18 bases between them. The germline V gene has CDR1 SGHVS and CDR2 FQNEAQ. This CDR3 contains 14 residues. CDR3 loop: CASRPAWQGSGYTF. CDR3 bases: TGTGCCAGCAGGCCCGCTTGGCAGGGTAGTGGCTACACCTTC.

This clone has only a few counts. The rearrangement links TRBV7-2 to TRBJ2-2; D call uncertain. CDR1 is SGHTA and CDR2 is FQGNSA in the germline V gene. The V and J ends lost 3 bases and 6 bases respectively, with 14 bases between them. The CDR3 has 15 residues. The CDR3 sequence is CASSFGSREAGELFF. The CDR3 bases are TGTGCCAGCAGCTTCGGGTCAAGGGAAGCCGGGGAGCTGTTTTTT.

The CDR3 DNA follows: TGTGCCAGCCTAATCACCTGGGGTGGCTACACCTTC. Translated, it gives CASLITWGGYTF. The chain links TRBV6-1 to TRBJ1-2; D unclear. V was shortened by 8 bases and J by 7 bases, with 14 bases between the two germline ends. CDR1 is MNHNS, CDR2 SASEGT, per germline. CDR3 length: 12 amino acids.

The chain couples TRBV9 to TRBJ1-2; 8 nucleotides agree with TRBD1. The junction had 3 bases not matched to a gene; V was cut back by 3 bases and J by 2 bases. This CDR3 region has 14 residues. Germline-derived CDR1 and CDR2 are SGDLS and YYNGEE. The CDR3 protein is CASSDGDRNYGYTF. The CDR3 DNA follows: TGTGCCAGCAGCGACGGGGACAGGAACTATGGCTACACCTTC. Full variable domain (rest looked up from reference TRBV9 and TRBJ1-2): DSGVTQTPKHLITATGQRVTLRCSPRSGDLSVYWYQQSLDQGLQFLIQYYNGEERAKGNILERFSAQQFPDLHSELNLSSLELGDSALYFCASSDGDRNYGYTFGSGTRLTVV.

The chain uses TRBV27 and TRBJ1-2, with 7 bases fitting TRBD1. CDR1 is MNHEY, CDR2 SMNVEV, per germline (reference sequence). The CDR3 is 16 residues long. Trimming at V came to 6 bases and at J to 1 base, leaving 11 bases not matched to a gene. Written as DNA, the CDR3 is TGTGCCAGCAGAATTCAGGGGGGTCCAGTTAACTATGGCTACACCTTC. Translating gives CASRIQGGPVNYGYTF.